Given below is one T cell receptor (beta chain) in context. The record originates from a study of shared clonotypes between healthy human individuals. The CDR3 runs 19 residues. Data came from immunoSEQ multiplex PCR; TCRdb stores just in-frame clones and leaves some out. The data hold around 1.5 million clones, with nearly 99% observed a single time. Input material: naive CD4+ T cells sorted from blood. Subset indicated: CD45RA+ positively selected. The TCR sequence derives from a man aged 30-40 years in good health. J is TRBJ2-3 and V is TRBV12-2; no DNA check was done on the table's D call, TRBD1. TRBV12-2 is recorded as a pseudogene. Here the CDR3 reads CASRLRCIVPGQGWDTQYF. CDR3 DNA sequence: TGTGCAAGTCGCTTAAGGTGCATAGTCCCGGGACAGGGATGGGATACGCAGTATTTT.